This T cell receptor (beta chain) was identified in a study of blood T cell repertoires in COVID-19 (TCRdb year 2020). Background on the whole study: Samples from collaborators originated in the United States, Italy and Spain and spanned both the acute and convalescent phases of COVID-19. Sample metadata almost always included a de-identified subject ID, COVID-19 status, age in years and sex. HLA class I and class II types, where available, came from metadata supplied by the sample provider rather than from assay-based typing. The repertoires were made available in a free public database intended to serve as a resource for research on the immune response to SARS-CoV-2. The prospective study material was composed of cDNA or gDNA derived from T cells, B-cell-depleted T cells, or PBMCs. Samples were obtained from the ongoing ImmuneRACE study (first 160 participants) and from 1,000 to 1,500 subjects provided by 6 global collaborators. Subjects who had been exposed to COVID-19, were actively infected with it, or had recovered from it provided the deeply sampled blood TCRbeta repertoires that made up the dataset.

Participants in the prospective study were enrolled through a virtual design, were aged roughly 18 to 100 years, and lived in about 25 United States geographic areas. In the prospective study, cohorts were assigned on the basis of participant-reported clinical history obtained from a screening survey and a study questionnaire. ImmuneRACE Cohort 3 recovered participants were defined by two consecutive negative NP/OP PCR tests, healthcare professional clearance, or symptom resolution. In the prospective study, whole blood, serum and a nasopharyngeal or oropharyngeal swab were collected from each participant by mobile phlebotomists. Over a roughly two-month period, participants in the prospective study had the option of providing additional blood draws and questionnaires. Prospective study blood samples were shipped either frozen or at room temperature before DNA extraction. TCRbeta CDR3 regions were amplified from genomic DNA by means of the immunoSEQ Assay, a bias-controlled multiplex PCR. The paper's processing steps were these. Nucleated cell counts per sample were estimated from amplification of reference gene primers within the assay. To quantify the absolute abundance of each unique TCRbeta CDR3 rearrangement, sequence reads were collapsed and filtered. Productive Simpson clonality was computed per sample as the square root of Simpson's diversity index over productive rearrangements. In TCRdb, the immuneACCESS table is reduced to in-frame sequences with V and J assigned. These tables do not hold every clone; where another copy was compared, an unresolved V gene accounts for under half, and the others remain unexplained. The V and J calls and clone size were taken over from that table, and D and trimming were inferred from the DNA. Recorded for this sample are about 150,000 clones; about 81% of them occurred a single time. The ten largest clones take up about 7.3% of the sample.

The investigation overall reported the following: Clinical and demographic metadata were provided uncurated, with the amount varying by source and participant.

This clone has just one count. Its target antigen remains unknown. There are no base qualities to consult, and no much larger clone falls within one base. According to the germline V gene (reference sequence), CDR1 reads SGHKS and CDR2 reads YYEKEE. The CDR3 has 14 amino acids, counting the end cysteine and phenylalanine. CDR3 DNA is the only sequence kept; it has 42 bases, read in frame from the first base. Between the V and J ends, shortened by 2 bases and 4 bases respectively, the junction contains 10 bases. Material: PBMCs or T cells enriched from blood (not recorded which). This receptor was taken from a man over 45 who had recovered from COVID-19. Recombination joined TRBV5-5 with TRBJ1-5, with a tentative D gene TRBD1 over 6 matching bases. The sequence in DNA is TGTGCCAGCAGCTTCAGAGGGGGTAATCAGCCCCAGCATTTT. Translated, it gives CASSFRGGNQPQHF.